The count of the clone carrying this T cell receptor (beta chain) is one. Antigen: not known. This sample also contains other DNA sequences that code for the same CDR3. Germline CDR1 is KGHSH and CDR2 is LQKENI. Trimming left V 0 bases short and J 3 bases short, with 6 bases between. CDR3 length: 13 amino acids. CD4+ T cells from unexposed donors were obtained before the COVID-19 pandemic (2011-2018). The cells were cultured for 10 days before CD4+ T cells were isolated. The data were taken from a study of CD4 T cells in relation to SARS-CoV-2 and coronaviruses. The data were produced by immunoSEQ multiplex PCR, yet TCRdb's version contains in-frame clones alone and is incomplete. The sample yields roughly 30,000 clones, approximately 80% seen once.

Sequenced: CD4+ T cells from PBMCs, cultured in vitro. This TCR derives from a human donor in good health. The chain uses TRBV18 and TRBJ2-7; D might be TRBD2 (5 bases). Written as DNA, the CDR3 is TGTGCCAGCTCACCACCAGGACTCTACGAGCAGTACTTC. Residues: CASSPPGLYEQYF.